A single sample is the source of the 3 T cell receptor beta chains below, sequenced in a study of blood T cell repertoires in COVID-19. Produced via immunoSEQ multiplex PCR; TCRdb's table is partial and in-frame only. Found here are 120,000 or so clones, 79% of them singletons; the top ten hold under 45%. Specimen: peripheral blood. These receptor sequences come from a man in his forties with active or convalescent COVID-19.

A word on this clone: A much larger clone differs from this one at a single base, so this may be a read error. CDR3 sequence: CASSIGGGPYNEQFF. DNA for the CDR3: TGTGCCAGTAGTATAGGGGGGGGGCCCTACAATGAGCAGTTCTTC. The V gene is TRBV19, the J gene TRBJ2-1; possible D gene TRBD2, 7 bases. Looked up from germline, CDR1 is LNHDA and CDR2 is SQIVND (reference sequence). Trimming removed 1 base at V and 2 bases at J, with 9 bases between. The CDR3 is 15 residues long.

V and J are TRBV6-5 and TRBJ1-2, with D unclear. Trimming left V 0 bases short and J 3 bases short, with 5 bases between. The CDR3 sequence is 13 residues long. Germline CDR1 is MNHEY and CDR2 is SVGAGI. The CDR3 DNA reads as TGTGCCAGCAGTTACTCGAGTGACTATGGCTACACCTTC. Its translation is CASSYSSDYGYTF.

The CDR3 region has the DNA TGTGCCAGCTCCCGCACGTCGGCTGAAGCTTTCTTT. It encodes CASSRTSAEAFF. The J gene is TRBJ1-1, the V gene TRBV18; D not certain. V was clipped by 6 bases and J by 6 bases, with 11 bases between them. The germline V gene has CDR1 KGHSH and CDR2 LQKENI. This CDR3 is 12 amino acids long.